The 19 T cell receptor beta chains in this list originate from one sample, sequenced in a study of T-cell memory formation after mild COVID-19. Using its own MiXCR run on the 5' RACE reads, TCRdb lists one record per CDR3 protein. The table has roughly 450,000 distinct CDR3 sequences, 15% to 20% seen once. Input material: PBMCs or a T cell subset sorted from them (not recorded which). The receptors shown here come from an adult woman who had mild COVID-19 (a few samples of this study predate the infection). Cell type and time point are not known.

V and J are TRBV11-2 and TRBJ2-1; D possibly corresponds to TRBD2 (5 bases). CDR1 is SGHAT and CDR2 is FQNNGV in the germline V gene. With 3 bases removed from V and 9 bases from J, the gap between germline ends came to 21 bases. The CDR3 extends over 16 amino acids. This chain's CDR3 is CASSFVPRGTGSEQFF. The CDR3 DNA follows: TGTGCCAGCAGCTTCGTTCCCCGCGGTACGGGGAGTGAGCAGTTCTTC.

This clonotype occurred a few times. CDR3 nucleotide sequence: TGCGCCAGCAGTTTCGTCGCGGGTCAGCCCCAGCATTTT. This encodes CASSFVAGQPQHF. This sequence joins TRBV5-1 and TRBJ1-5; no clear D. CDR1 and CDR2 (germline): SGHRS, YFSETQ. Trimming pared 5 bases from V and 6 bases from J, leaving 12 bases between. The CDR3 runs 13 residues.

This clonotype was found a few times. The CDR3 bases are TGTGCCAGCAGCTTAAGCAGGACCTACGAGCAGTACTTC. As protein: CASSLSRTYEQYF. This chain uses TRBV7-2 with TRBJ2-7; D ambiguous. Per the germline V gene, CDR1 is SGHTA and CDR2 is FQGNSA. The CDR3 covers 13 residues. Between the trimmed V and J ends, which lost 2 bases and 2 bases, there was a span of 7 bases.

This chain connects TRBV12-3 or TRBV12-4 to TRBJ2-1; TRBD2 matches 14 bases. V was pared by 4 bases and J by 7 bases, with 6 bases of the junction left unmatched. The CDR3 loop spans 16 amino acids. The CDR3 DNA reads TGTGCCAGCAGTTCGAGACTAGCGGGAGGGCAGAATGAGCAGTTCTTC. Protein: CASSSRLAGGQNEQFF.

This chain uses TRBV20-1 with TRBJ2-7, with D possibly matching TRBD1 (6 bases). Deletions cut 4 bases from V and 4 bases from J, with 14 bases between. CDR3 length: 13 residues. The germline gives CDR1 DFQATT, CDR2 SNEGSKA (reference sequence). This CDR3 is CSATAWDKYEQYF. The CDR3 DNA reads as TGCAGTGCTACCGCGTGGGACAAATACGAGCAGTACTTC.

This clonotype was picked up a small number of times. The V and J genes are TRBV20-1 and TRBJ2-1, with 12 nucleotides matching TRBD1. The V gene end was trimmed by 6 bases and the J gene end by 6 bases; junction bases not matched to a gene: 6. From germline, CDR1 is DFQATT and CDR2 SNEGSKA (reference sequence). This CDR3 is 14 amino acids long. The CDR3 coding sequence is TGCAGTGCACGGGACAGGGGGCGCGTCAATGAGCAGTTCTTC. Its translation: CSARDRGRVNEQFF.

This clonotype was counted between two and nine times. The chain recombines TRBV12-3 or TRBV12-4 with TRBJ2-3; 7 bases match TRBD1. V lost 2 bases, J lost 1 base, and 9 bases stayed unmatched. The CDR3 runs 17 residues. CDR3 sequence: CASSLMGQLMGTDTQYF. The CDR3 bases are TGTGCCAGCAGTTTAATGGGACAGTTAATGGGCACAGATACGCAGTATTTT.

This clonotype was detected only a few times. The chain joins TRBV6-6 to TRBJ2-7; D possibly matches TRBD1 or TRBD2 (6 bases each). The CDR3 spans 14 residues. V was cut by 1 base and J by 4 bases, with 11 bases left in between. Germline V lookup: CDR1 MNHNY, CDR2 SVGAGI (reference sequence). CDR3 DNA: TGTGCCAGCAGTTACTGGGGGGCGGGTTACGAGCAGTACTTC. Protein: CASSYWGAGYEQYF.

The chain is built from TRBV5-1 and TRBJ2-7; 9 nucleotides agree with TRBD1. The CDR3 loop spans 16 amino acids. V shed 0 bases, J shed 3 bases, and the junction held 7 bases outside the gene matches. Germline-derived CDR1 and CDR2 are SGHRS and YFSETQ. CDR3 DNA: TGCGCCAGCAGCTTGGGACCCCGGGACAGGGACTACGAGCAGTACTTC. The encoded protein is CASSLGPRDRDYEQYF.

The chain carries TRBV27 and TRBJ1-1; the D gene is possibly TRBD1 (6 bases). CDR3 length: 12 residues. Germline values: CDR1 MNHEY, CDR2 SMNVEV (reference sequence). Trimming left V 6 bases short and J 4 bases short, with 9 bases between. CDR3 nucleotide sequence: TGTGCCAGCAGGGGGGGGGCCACTGAAGCTTTCTTT. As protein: CASRGGATEAFF.

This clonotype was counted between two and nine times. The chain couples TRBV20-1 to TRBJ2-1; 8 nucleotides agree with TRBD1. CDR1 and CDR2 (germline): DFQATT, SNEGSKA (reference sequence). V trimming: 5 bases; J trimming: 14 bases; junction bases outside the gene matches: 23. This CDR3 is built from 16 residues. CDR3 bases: TGCAGTGCTCCAGCACGGGGCAGGGGGCCAGGGAGTCTGGAGTTCTTC. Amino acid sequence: CSAPARGRGPGSLEFF.

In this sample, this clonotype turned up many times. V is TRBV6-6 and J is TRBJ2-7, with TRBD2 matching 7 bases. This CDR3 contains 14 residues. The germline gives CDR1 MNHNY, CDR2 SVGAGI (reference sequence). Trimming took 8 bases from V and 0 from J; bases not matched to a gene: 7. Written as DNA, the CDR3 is TGTGCCAGCCGCCCCGGGGGGACCTCCTACGAGCAGTACTTC. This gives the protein CASRPGGTSYEQYF.

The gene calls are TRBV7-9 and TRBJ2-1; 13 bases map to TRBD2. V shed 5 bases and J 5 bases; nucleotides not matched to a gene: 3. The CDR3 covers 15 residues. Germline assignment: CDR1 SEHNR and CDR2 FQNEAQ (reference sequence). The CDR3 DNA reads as TGTGCCAGCAGCAGACTAGCGGGAGGACACAATGAGCAGTTCTTC. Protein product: CASSRLAGGHNEQFF.

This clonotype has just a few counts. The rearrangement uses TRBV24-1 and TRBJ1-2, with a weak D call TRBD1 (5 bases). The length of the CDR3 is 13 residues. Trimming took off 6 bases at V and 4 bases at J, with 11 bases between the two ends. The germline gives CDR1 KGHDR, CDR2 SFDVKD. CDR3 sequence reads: CATSRGRGYGYTF. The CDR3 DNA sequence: TGTGCCACCAGTAGGGGTAGAGGCTATGGCTACACCTTC.

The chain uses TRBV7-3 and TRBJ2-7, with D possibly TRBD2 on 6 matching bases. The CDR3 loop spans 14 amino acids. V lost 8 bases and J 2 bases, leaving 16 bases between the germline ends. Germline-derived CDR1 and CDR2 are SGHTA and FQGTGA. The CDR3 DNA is TGTGCCAGCGCTGCGGGACCCGTGGCCTACGAGCAGTACTTC. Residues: CASAAGPVAYEQYF.

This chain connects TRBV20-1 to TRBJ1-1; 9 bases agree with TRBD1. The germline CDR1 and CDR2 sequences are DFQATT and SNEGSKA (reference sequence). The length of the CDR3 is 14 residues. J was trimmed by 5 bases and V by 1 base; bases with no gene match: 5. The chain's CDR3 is CSARGWDRATEAFF. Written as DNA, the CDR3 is TGCAGTGCTAGAGGTTGGGACAGGGCTACTGAAGCTTTCTTT.

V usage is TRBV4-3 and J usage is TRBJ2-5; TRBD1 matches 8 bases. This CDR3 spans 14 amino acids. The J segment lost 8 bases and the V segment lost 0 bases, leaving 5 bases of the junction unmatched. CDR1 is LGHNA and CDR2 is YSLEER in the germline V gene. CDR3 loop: CASSQEYRGKTQYF. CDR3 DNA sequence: TGCGCCAGCAGCCAAGAATACAGGGGGAAAACCCAGTACTTC.

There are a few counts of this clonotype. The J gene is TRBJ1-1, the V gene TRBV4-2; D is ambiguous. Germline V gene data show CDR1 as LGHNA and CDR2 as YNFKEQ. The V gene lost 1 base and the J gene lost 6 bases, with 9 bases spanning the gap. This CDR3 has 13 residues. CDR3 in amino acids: CASSQVTAPEAFF. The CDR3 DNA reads TGTGCCAGCAGCCAAGTCACAGCTCCTGAAGCTTTCTTT.

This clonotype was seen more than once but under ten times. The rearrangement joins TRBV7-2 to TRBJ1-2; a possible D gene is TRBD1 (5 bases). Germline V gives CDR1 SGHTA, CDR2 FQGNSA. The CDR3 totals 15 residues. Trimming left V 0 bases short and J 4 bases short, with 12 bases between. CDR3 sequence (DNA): TGTGCCAGCAGCTTAGCGTTGCGGGGCGGCTATGGCTACACCTTC. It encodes CASSLALRGGYGYTF. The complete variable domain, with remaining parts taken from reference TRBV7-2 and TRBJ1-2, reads GAGVSQSPSNKVTEKGKDVELRCDPISGHTALYWYRQSLGQGLEFLIYFQGNSAPDKSGLPSDRFSAERTGGSVSTLTIQRTQQEDSAVYLCASSLALRGGYGYTFGSGTRLTVV.